This TCR beta chain was identified in a study of T-cell memory formation after mild COVID-19. Study as a whole: Most TCR clusters belonged to a single donor. Points from the study as a whole: Contracting CD4+ clones sat mainly in CM and EM; CD8+ in EMRA. Clones shrinking from day 15 to 85 showed even CD4/CD8 mixes; later expanders tilted CD4+. The second-wave clones peaking on day 37 were not confirmed as SARS-CoV-2-specific.

This CDR3 is built from 17 residues. Germline V gives CDR1 MNHEY, CDR2 SVGAGI. V was trimmed by 2 bases and J by 5 bases, leaving 18 bases between them. TCRdb itself ran the 5' RACE reads through MiXCR, one entry per CDR3 protein. The data show some 250,000 distinct CDR3 sequences, approximately 9% seen once. This clonotype was picked up a small number of times. What it recognizes is unknown. This sequence joins TRBV6-5 and TRBJ1-4, with D perhaps matching TRBD1 (6 bases). Material for sequencing was PBMCs or a T cell subset sorted from them (not recorded which). The sequence derives from a man in his late teens or twenties who had mild COVID-19 (a few samples of this study predate the infection). Cell type and time point are not known. The CDR3 sequence: CASSYLSRGLVNEKLFF. CDR3 DNA: TGTGCCAGCAGTTACCTATCCAGGGGTTTAGTAAATGAAAAACTGTTTTTT.